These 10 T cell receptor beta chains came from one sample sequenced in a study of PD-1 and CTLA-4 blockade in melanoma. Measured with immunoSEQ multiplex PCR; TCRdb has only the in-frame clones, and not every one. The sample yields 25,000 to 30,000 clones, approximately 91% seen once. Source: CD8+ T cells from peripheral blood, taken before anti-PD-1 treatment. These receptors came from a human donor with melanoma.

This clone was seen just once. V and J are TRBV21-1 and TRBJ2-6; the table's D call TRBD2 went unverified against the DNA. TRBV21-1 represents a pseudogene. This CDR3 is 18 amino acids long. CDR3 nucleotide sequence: TGTGCCAGCAGCAACGACTGGGGGGAGCGAGGCGGGGCCAACGTCCTGACTTTC. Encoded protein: CASSNDWGERGGANVLTF.

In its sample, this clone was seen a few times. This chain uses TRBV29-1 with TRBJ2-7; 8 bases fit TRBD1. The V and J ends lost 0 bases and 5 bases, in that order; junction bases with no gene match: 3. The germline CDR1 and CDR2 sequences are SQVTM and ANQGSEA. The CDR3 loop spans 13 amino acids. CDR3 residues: CSVEEMDRDEQYF. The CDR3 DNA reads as TGCAGCGTTGAAGAGATGGACAGGGACGAGCAGTACTTC.

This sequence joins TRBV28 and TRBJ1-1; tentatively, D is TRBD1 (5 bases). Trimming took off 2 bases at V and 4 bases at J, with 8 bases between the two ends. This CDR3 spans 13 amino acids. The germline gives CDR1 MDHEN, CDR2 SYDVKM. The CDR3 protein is CASSLSRATEAFF. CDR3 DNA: TGTGCCAGCAGTTTAAGCAGGGCCACTGAAGCTTTCTTT.

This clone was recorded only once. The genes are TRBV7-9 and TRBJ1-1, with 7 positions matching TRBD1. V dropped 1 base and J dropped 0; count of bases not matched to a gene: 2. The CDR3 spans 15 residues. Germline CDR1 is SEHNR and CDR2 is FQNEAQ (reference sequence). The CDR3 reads CASSLGDSMNTEAFF. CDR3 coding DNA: TGTGCCAGCAGCTTAGGGGACAGCATGAACACTGAAGCTTTCTTT. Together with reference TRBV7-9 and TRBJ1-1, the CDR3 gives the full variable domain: DTGVSQNPRHKITKRGQNVTFRCDPISEHNRLYWYRQTLGQGPEFLTYFQNEAQLEKSRLLSDRFSAERPKGSFSTLEIQRTEQGDSAMYLCASSLGDSMNTEAFFGQGTRLTVV.

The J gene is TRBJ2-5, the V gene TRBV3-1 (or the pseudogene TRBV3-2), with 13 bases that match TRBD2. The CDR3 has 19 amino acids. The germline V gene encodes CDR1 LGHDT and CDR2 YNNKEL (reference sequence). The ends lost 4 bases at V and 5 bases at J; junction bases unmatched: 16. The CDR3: CASSLDGTSGAHIVETQYF. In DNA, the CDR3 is TGTGCCAGCAGCCTTGACGGGACTAGCGGGGCCCATATCGTGGAGACCCAGTACTTC.

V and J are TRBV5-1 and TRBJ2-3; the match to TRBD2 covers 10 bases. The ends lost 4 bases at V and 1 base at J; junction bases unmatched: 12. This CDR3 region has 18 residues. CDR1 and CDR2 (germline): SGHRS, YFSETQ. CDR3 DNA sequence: TGCGCCAGCAGCCCTTACGGCGGGCTAGCGGGGGGCACAGATACGCAGTATTTT. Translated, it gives CASSPYGGLAGGTDTQYF. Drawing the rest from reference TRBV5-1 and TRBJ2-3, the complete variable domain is KAGVTQTPRYLIKTRGQQVTLSCSPISGHRSVSWYQQTPGQGLQFLFEYFSETQRNKGNFPGRFSGRQFSNSRSEMNVSTLELGDSALYLCASSPYGGLAGGTDTQYFGPGTRLTVL.

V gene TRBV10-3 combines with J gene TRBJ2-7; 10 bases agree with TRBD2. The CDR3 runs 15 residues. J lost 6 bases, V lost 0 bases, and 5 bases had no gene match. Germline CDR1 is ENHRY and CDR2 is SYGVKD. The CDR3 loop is CAISESASGSGEQYF. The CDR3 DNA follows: TGTGCCATCAGTGAGTCGGCTAGCGGGAGTGGCGAGCAGTACTTC.

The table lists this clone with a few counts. CDR3 nucleotides: TGCAGCGTTGAAGATCCAGCGGGAGTGACTCTCGAGCAGTACTTC. Amino acid sequence: CSVEDPAGVTLEQYF. The chain couples TRBV29-1 to TRBJ2-7; 8 bases agree with TRBD2. Unmatched junction bases numbered 10, after V lost 0 bases and J lost 6 bases. CDR3 length equals 15 residues. CDR1 and CDR2 (germline): SQVTM, ANQGSEA.

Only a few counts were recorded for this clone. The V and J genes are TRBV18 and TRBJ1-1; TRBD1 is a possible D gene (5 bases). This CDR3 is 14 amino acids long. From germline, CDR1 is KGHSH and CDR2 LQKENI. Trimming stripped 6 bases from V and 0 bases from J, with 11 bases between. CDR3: CASSGRDLNTEAFF. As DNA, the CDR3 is TGTGCCAGCTCCGGCAGGGACTTGAACACTGAAGCTTTCTTT.

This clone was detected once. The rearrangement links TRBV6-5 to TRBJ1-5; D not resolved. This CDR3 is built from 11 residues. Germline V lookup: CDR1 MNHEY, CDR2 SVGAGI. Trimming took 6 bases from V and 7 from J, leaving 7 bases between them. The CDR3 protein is CASSPGQPQHF. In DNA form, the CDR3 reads TGTGCCAGCAGCCCCGGACAGCCCCAGCATTTT.